The 21 T cell receptor beta chains presented below share a single source sample, sequenced in a study of T cell responses to AZD1222 COVID-19 vaccine. Sequenced by immunoSEQ multiplex PCR; TCRdb stores in-frame clones only, minus some. The sample carries some 200,000 clones, approximately 93% recorded once. The sample here was peripheral blood, taken on day 0 of AZD1222 vaccination. These receptors originate from an adult in good health.

This clone was seen a single time. This chain joins TRBV5-6 and TRBJ2-7; 12 bases align to TRBD2. CDR3 length: 14 residues. The ends lost 5 bases at V and 6 bases at J; junction bases unmatched: 6. Germline CDR1 SGHDT, CDR2 YYEEEE. CDR3 loop: CASSLAGGLFEQYF. In DNA, the CDR3 is TGTGCCAGCAGTCTAGCGGGGGGGCTTTTCGAGCAGTACTTC.

Here the CDR3 DNA reads TGTGCCAGCAGTTACCAAAGCCGACCCGGACAGTATGGCTACACCTTC. It encodes CASSYQSRPGQYGYTF. The chain couples TRBV6-5 to TRBJ1-2; D may be TRBD1 (6 bases). V was trimmed by 2 bases and J by 5 bases, leaving 18 bases between them. There are 16 residues in the CDR3. Looked up from germline, CDR1 is MNHEY and CDR2 is SVGAGI.

This clone was seen a single time. CDR3 in DNA: TGTGCCAGCAGTTCACGGGAGGGCTGGGGCACAGATACGCAGTATTTT. Amino acid sequence: CASSSREGWGTDTQYF. The J gene is TRBJ2-3, the V gene TRBV27; 8 nucleotides line up with TRBD2. This CDR3 has 16 residues. Losses at the gene ends were 4 bases for V and 1 base for J; bases not matched to a gene: 7. The germline V gene has CDR1 MNHEY and CDR2 SMNVEV (reference sequence).

The chain couples TRBV7-9 to TRBJ2-7; TRBD1 or TRBD2 may be the D gene (6 bases each). The germline V gene has CDR1 SEHNR and CDR2 FQNEAQ (reference sequence). The CDR3 contains 18 residues. The V end was cut by 5 bases, the J end by 2 bases, with 25 bases between. The chain's CDR3 is CASSQLRRGRDLAYEQYF. The CDR3 DNA reads TGTGCCAGCAGCCAACTCCGCAGGGGTAGGGACTTGGCCTACGAGCAGTACTTC.

This sequence joins TRBV6-5 and TRBJ1-2; D perhaps matches TRBD1 (5 bases). This CDR3 region has 15 residues. V was shortened by 0 bases and J by 3 bases, with 11 bases between the two germline ends. CDR1 MNHEY and CDR2 SVGAGI come from the germline V gene. CDR3 sequence (DNA): TGTGCCAGCAGTTACTCAATAGTGGGGGACTATGGCTACACCTTC. Protein sequence: CASSYSIVGDYGYTF.

The V gene is TRBV15, the J gene TRBJ2-7; D may be TRBD1 (5 bases). The CDR3 covers 14 residues. Per the germline V gene, CDR1 is LNHNV and CDR2 is YYDKDF (reference sequence). V was shortened by 0 bases and J by 7 bases, with 13 bases between the two germline ends. CDR3 residues: CATSRDHQGSEQYF. CDR3 DNA sequence: TGTGCCACCAGCAGAGATCATCAGGGATCGGAGCAGTACTTC.

This chain connects TRBV6-6 to TRBJ2-1; 12 nucleotides match TRBD2. CDR3 length equals 13 residues. Trimming at V came to 11 bases and at J to 5 bases, leaving 4 bases not matched to a gene. CDR1 is MNHNY, CDR2 SVGAGI, per germline (reference sequence). DNA of the CDR3: TGTGCCGTAAGGACTAGCGGGGACAATGAGCAGTTCTTC. It is translated as CAVRTSGDNEQFF.

J is TRBJ1-2 and V is TRBV5-5; unclear D gene. Trimming took 2 bases from V and 0 from J, leaving 14 bases between them. Looked up from germline, CDR1 is SGHKS and CDR2 is YYEKEE (reference sequence). The CDR3 has 16 residues. The CDR3 is CASSFLNAAANYGYTF. CDR3 DNA: TGTGCCAGCAGCTTTTTAAACGCAGCTGCTAACTATGGCTACACCTTC.

The chain uses TRBV6-5 and TRBJ1-2; D remains unclear. The V and J ends lost 10 bases and 5 bases respectively, with 11 bases between them. Germline V gene lookup returns CDR1 MNHEY and CDR2 SVGAGI. The CDR3 length is 11 residues. CDR3 in DNA: TGTGCCACGGGTCGGCGGTATGGCTACACCTTC. Protein product: CATGRRYGYTF.

V gene TRBV7-9 combines with J gene TRBJ2-7; 10 positions match TRBD1. The CDR3 is 15 amino acids. The V gene's germline CDR1 is SEHNR and CDR2 FQNEAQ (reference sequence). V lost 5 bases to trimming and J lost 2 bases; unmatched junction nucleotides: 6. The CDR3 is CASSHSGTGAYEQYF. The CDR3 coding sequence is TGTGCCAGCAGCCATTCCGGGACAGGGGCCTACGAGCAGTACTTC.

This sequence joins TRBV4-1 and TRBJ2-5; 11 bases match TRBD2. CDR1 MGHRA and CDR2 YSYEKL come from the germline V gene. The CDR3 is 18 amino acids. J lost 0 bases, V lost 2 bases, and 8 bases had no gene match. The CDR3 sequence: CASSQRISGRGNQETQYF. CDR3 coding DNA: TGCGCCAGCAGCCAAAGGATTAGCGGGAGGGGAAACCAAGAGACCCAGTACTTC.

This clone was counted a single time. The limits of the CDR3 on the DNA are not certain, so only TCRdb's listed CDR3 is given. V gene TRBV21-1 combines with J gene TRBJ2-4; whether TRBD1, the table's D call, matches the DNA was not checked. TRBV21-1 is given as a pseudogene. The CDR3 region is 24 residues in length, termini included. The CDR3 protein is CASSSSSSFGQGAINRRAKNIQYF.

V usage is TRBV19 and J usage is TRBJ2-2, with 8 bases fitting TRBD2. Germline V CDR1 and CDR2: LNHDA, SQIVND (reference sequence). V trimming: 7 bases; J trimming: 2 bases; junction bases outside the gene matches: 9. This CDR3 comprises 16 residues. Here the CDR3 reads CASNRGLVINTGELFF. CDR3 nucleotide sequence: TGTGCCAGTAATAGGGGACTAGTTATTAACACCGGGGAGCTGTTTTTT.

The genes are TRBV18 and TRBJ1-4; 8 nucleotides align to TRBD1. Germline V gene data show CDR1 as KGHSH and CDR2 as LQKENI. The CDR3 loop spans 15 amino acids. V lost 0 bases, J lost 8 bases, and 5 bases stayed unmatched. The CDR3 spells CASSPPTGEREKLFF. The CDR3 nucleotides read TGTGCCAGCTCACCACCGACAGGGGAGCGAGAAAAACTGTTTTTT.

V is TRBV29-1 and J is TRBJ1-2, with a possible D match to TRBD1 (6 bases). The CDR3 runs to 15 residues. Per germline, CDR1 SQVTM and CDR2 ANQGSEA. The ends were cut back, 4 bases at V and 4 bases at J, with 19 bases in the middle. The DNA of the CDR3 is TGCAGCGTTGTGGGGACTACCTCGGACAGCTATGGCTACACCTTC. Encoded protein: CSVVGTTSDSYGYTF.

This CDR3 reads CASSYDSAYGYTF. The CDR3 bases are TGTGCCAGCAGTTACGATTCAGCCTATGGCTACACCTTC. The chain has TRBV6-5 and TRBJ1-2; D gene ambiguous. Per the germline V gene, CDR1 is MNHEY and CDR2 is SVGAGI. The CDR3 runs 13 residues. The germline V and J ends were trimmed by 2 bases and 4 bases, with 8 bases remaining between them.

This sequence joins TRBV2 and TRBJ2-1; possible D gene TRBD2, 7 bases. There are 14 residues in the CDR3. V was clipped by 7 bases and J by 7 bases, with 17 bases between them. Germline CDR1 is SNHLY and CDR2 is FYNNEI. CDR3 bases: TGTGCCAGCACGAGGGGAGGGGGAGAAAATGAGCAGTTCTTC. It encodes CASTRGGGENEQFF.

The rearrangement links TRBV19 to TRBJ1-5; D not resolved. CDR1 LNHDA and CDR2 SQIVND come from the germline V gene (reference sequence). V gave up 4 bases and J gave up 0 bases, with 7 bases separating them. The CDR3 is 14 residues long. The CDR3 DNA sequence: TGTGCCAGTAGTAGCCAGGCTAGCAATCAGCCCCAGCATTTT. Encoded protein: CASSSQASNQPQHF.

The V and J genes are TRBV19 and TRBJ2-3; either TRBD1 or TRBD2 may fit D (5 bases each). Germline-derived CDR1 and CDR2 are LNHDA and SQIVND (reference sequence). V gave up 5 bases and J gave up 3 bases, with 18 bases separating them. This CDR3 has 16 residues. Here the CDR3 reads CASSATGPFGTDTQYF. The DNA of the CDR3 is TGTGCCAGTAGTGCTACGGGGCCTTTCGGGACAGATACGCAGTATTTT.

The CDR3 sequence is CASSYIPGASYGYTF. The CDR3 bases are TGTGCCAGCAGTTACATCCCGGGGGCGAGCTATGGCTACACCTTC. This chain joins TRBV6-2 or TRBV6-3 and TRBJ1-2; weak D call: TRBD1 (6 bases). Germline CDR1 is MNHEY and CDR2 is SVGEGT. V was trimmed by 2 bases and J by 4 bases, leaving 14 bases between them. The CDR3 length is 15 residues.

The chain employs TRBV12-5 and TRBJ2-2; D is unclear. The CDR3 contains 14 residues. Germline assignment: CDR1 LGHNT and CDR2 FRNRAP. Trimming stripped 6 bases from V and 5 bases from J, with 13 bases between. The CDR3 coding sequence is TGTGCTAGTGGCTCCCCCGGGTCGACCGGGGAGCTGTTTTTT. It yields the protein CASGSPGSTGELFF.